This paragraph covers one T cell receptor (beta chain) sequence. Its specificity is not known. This sample is drawn from a study of beta chain features in type 1 diabetes. About the research overall: Age, gender, cell numbers and subset yield matched between patients and controls. The study examined more than 100,000,000 sorted cells across all samples.

General study points: Any HLA type influence on TCRB rearrangement was left unresolved here. PCR might show a preference for shorter templates, equally across patients and controls.

The CDR3 contains 17 residues. Germline-derived CDR1 and CDR2 are LGHNA and YNFKEQ. V shed 1 base and J 4 bases; nucleotides not matched to a gene: 11. TCRB transcripts that were expressed got sequenced, as all of the isolated RNA had been reverse transcribed. Measured with immunoSEQ multiplex PCR; TCRdb has only the in-frame clones, and not every one. The data contain under 800,000 clones, roughly a sixth of them singletons. The chain joins TRBV4-2 to TRBJ1-2; TRBD1 matches at 8 bases. The source material was naive CD4+ T cells from blood. This TCR was sampled from a man between 18 and 35 years old in good health. CDR3 nucleotides: TGTGCCAGCAGCCAAGCCAGGGACAGGAATATCGGCTATGGCTACACCTTC. Translating gives CASSQARDRNIGYGYTF.